A selection of T cell receptor beta chains follows, all from one sample in a study of cytomegalovirus exposure and HLA in healthy donors. Clones were sequenced by immunoSEQ multiplex PCR, and TCRdb holds only the in-frame ones, with some missing. The data contain around 200,000 clones, 77% of them singletons. The sequencing input was PBMCs. The receptors originated from a woman aged 55-69 years in good health and CMV-seropositive. Each CDR3 is given with its conserved first and last residue. The D gene is left open where the match is weak. The size of a clone is reported for some rows only, either as once, few or many, or as a class for expanded clones.

d_call: -
j_call: TRBJ2-7
clone_size: -
v_call: TRBV30
cdr3_aa: CAWSVPWGRSYEQYF
cdr3_nt: TGTGCCTGGAGTGTACCTTGGGGCAGGTCCTACGAGCAGTACTTC

d_call: TRBD1
j_call: TRBJ1-2
clone_size: -
v_call: TRBV25-1
cdr3_aa: CASKGTGLNYGYTF
cdr3_nt: TGTGCCAGCAAAGGGACAGGTTTAAACTATGGCTACACCTTC

d_call: -
j_call: TRBJ1-3
clone_size: -
v_call: TRBV19
cdr3_aa: CASSILRAGGPGNTIYF
cdr3_nt: TGTGCCAGTAGTATATTACGAGCCGGAGGCCCCGGAAACACCATATATTTT

d_call: -
j_call: TRBJ2-5
clone_size: -
v_call: TRBV29-1
cdr3_aa: CSATRTQRGETQYF
cdr3_nt: TGCAGCGCCACGCGAACCCAACGGGGAGAGACCCAGTACTTC

d_call: TRBD1
j_call: TRBJ1-2
clone_size: few
v_call: TRBV5-1
cdr3_aa: CASSAATGVINYGYTF
cdr3_nt: TGCGCCAGCAGCGCTGCTACAGGGGTTATTAACTATGGCTACACCTTC

d_call: TRBD1
j_call: TRBJ1-2
clone_size: -
v_call: TRBV19
cdr3_aa: CASSPGQGSIPYGYTF
cdr3_nt: TGTGCCAGTAGTCCCGGACAGGGATCGATTCCCTATGGCTACACCTTC

d_call: TRBD1
j_call: TRBJ1-1
clone_size: once
v_call: TRBV5-5
cdr3_aa: CASSSGQGNTEAFF
cdr3_nt: TGTGCCAGCAGCTCGGGACAGGGGAACACTGAAGCTTTCTTT

d_call: -
j_call: TRBJ2-5
clone_size: -
v_call: TRBV21-1
cdr3_aa: CASSYEASQYF
cdr3_nt: TGTGCCAGCAGCTATGAGGCGTCCCAGTACTTC

d_call: -
j_call: TRBJ1-2
clone_size: once
v_call: TRBV4-3
cdr3_aa: CASSQGGQESSYGYTF
cdr3_nt: TGCGCCAGCAGCCAAGGGGGCCAGGAGAGCTCCTATGGCTACACCTTC

d_call: -
j_call: TRBJ2-3
clone_size: -
v_call: TRBV9
cdr3_aa: CASSVVPGEADTQYF
cdr3_nt: TGTGCCAGCAGCGTAGTTCCGGGGGAGGCAGATACGCAGTATTTT

d_call: -
j_call: TRBJ1-1
clone_size: -
v_call: TRBV21-1
cdr3_aa: CASSGLDRLNTEAFF
cdr3_nt: TGTGCCAGCAGCGGTCTGGACAGACTGAACACTGAAGCTTTCTTT

d_call: TRBD1
j_call: TRBJ1-3
clone_size: -
v_call: TRBV6-6
cdr3_aa: CASSLGQGGNTIYF
cdr3_nt: TGTGCCAGCAGTTTGGGACAGGGGGGGAACACCATATATTTT

d_call: -
j_call: TRBJ2-3
clone_size: -
v_call: TRBV7-6
cdr3_aa: CASSFSSVSTDTQYF
cdr3_nt: TGTGCCAGCAGCTTCTCCTCCGTTAGCACAGATACGCAGTATTTT

d_call: TRBD1
j_call: TRBJ1-2
clone_size: -
v_call: TRBV28
cdr3_aa: CASSPGTGSYGYTF
cdr3_nt: TGTGCCAGCAGCCCCGGGACAGGGAGTTATGGCTACACCTTC

d_call: -
j_call: TRBJ2-2
clone_size: -
v_call: TRBV18
cdr3_aa: CASSASPGPGGELFF
cdr3_nt: TGTGCCAGCTCAGCATCACCAGGGCCCGGCGGGGAGCTGTTTTTT

d_call: -
j_call: TRBJ1-1
clone_size: -
v_call: TRBV18
cdr3_aa: CASSPREGGTEAFF
cdr3_nt: TGTGCCAGCTCACCACGGGAGGGTGGTACTGAAGCTTTCTTT

d_call: TRBD1
j_call: TRBJ1-1
clone_size: -
v_call: TRBV7-9
cdr3_aa: CASSPPTGESEAFF
cdr3_nt: TGTGCCAGCAGCCCGCCGACAGGGGAGTCTGAAGCTTTCTTT

d_call: -
j_call: TRBJ2-3
clone_size: -
v_call: TRBV5-6
cdr3_aa: CASSFQGGFSTDTQYF
cdr3_nt: TGTGCCAGCAGCTTTCAGGGCGGTTTTAGCACAGATACGCAGTATTTT

d_call: TRBD2
j_call: TRBJ2-3
clone_size: few
v_call: TRBV5-1
cdr3_aa: CASSSLAGAGTDTQYF
cdr3_nt: TGCGCCAGCAGCTCTCTAGCGGGAGCTGGCACAGATACGCAGTATTTT

d_call: TRBD1
j_call: TRBJ1-4
clone_size: -
v_call: TRBV5-1
cdr3_aa: CASSLGQGATNEKLFF
cdr3_nt: TGCGCCAGCAGCTTGGGACAGGGGGCTACTAATGAAAAACTGTTTTTT

d_call: -
j_call: TRBJ1-5
clone_size: -
v_call: TRBV19
cdr3_aa: CASRRQAYSNQPQHF
cdr3_nt: TGTGCCTCGAGAAGACAGGCCTATAGCAATCAGCCCCAGCATTTT

d_call: -
j_call: TRBJ1-2
clone_size: few
v_call: TRBV19
cdr3_aa: CASSIGGQNYGYTF
cdr3_nt: TGTGCCAGTAGTATAGGAGGGCAGAACTATGGCTACACCTTC

d_call: -
j_call: TRBJ1-4
clone_size: -
v_call: TRBV19
cdr3_aa: CASSPNRVIGEKLFF
cdr3_nt: TGTGCCAGTTCGCCGAACAGGGTGATTGGGGAAAAACTGTTTTTT

d_call: TRBD1
j_call: TRBJ2-1
clone_size: -
v_call: TRBV27
cdr3_aa: CASSSAADRVHEQFF
cdr3_nt: TGTGCCAGCAGTTCCGCCGCGGACAGGGTGCATGAGCAGTTCTTC

d_call: TRBD2
j_call: TRBJ2-2
clone_size: -
v_call: TRBV4-1
cdr3_aa: CASSFQPGLGGTGELFF
cdr3_nt: TGCGCCAGCAGCTTCCAACCGGGACTAGGTGGAACCGGGGAGCTGTTTTTT

d_call: TRBD2
j_call: TRBJ2-1
clone_size: -
v_call: TRBV18
cdr3_aa: CASSRTSGSDEQFF
cdr3_nt: TGTGCCAGCTCCCGGACTAGCGGGAGCGATGAGCAGTTCTTC

d_call: -
j_call: TRBJ1-1
clone_size: -
v_call: TRBV4-2
cdr3_aa: CASSPTGTNTEAFF
cdr3_nt: TGTGCCAGCAGCCCTACAGGGACGAACACTGAAGCTTTCTTT

d_call: TRBD1
j_call: TRBJ2-1
clone_size: -
v_call: TRBV5-1
cdr3_aa: CASSLAGTGDGNEQFF
cdr3_nt: TGCGCCAGCAGCTTGGCTGGGACAGGGGATGGGAATGAGCAGTTCTTC

d_call: -
j_call: TRBJ2-5
clone_size: few
v_call: TRBV30
cdr3_aa: CAWSVSIQETQYF
cdr3_nt: TGTGCCTGGAGTGTATCCATCCAAGAGACCCAGTACTTC

d_call: TRBD1
j_call: TRBJ1-5
clone_size: -
v_call: TRBV18
cdr3_aa: CASSLQGDQPQHF
cdr3_nt: TGTGCCAGCTCACTCCAGGGGGATCAGCCCCAGCATTTT

d_call: -
j_call: TRBJ1-2
clone_size: few
v_call: TRBV5-1
cdr3_aa: CASSSYDSFYGYTF
cdr3_nt: TGCGCCAGCAGCTCGTATGACAGCTTTTATGGCTACACCTTC

d_call: -
j_call: TRBJ2-1
clone_size: few
v_call: TRBV6-1
cdr3_aa: CASSLYNEQFF
cdr3_nt: TGTGCCAGCAGCCTTTACAATGAGCAGTTCTTC

d_call: -
j_call: TRBJ2-2
clone_size: -
v_call: TRBV10-3
cdr3_aa: CAISESGSGELFF
cdr3_nt: TGTGCCATCAGTGAATCGGGGTCCGGGGAGCTGTTTTTT

d_call: TRBD1
j_call: TRBJ1-1
clone_size: -
v_call: TRBV7-2
cdr3_aa: CASSLGQDREAFF
cdr3_nt: TGTGCCAGCAGCCTCGGACAGGACAGAGAAGCTTTCTTT

d_call: TRBD1
j_call: TRBJ1-1
clone_size: -
v_call: TRBV7-3
cdr3_aa: CASRSTGVSEAFF
cdr3_nt: TGTGCCAGCAGAAGTACAGGGGTATCTGAAGCTTTCTTT

d_call: TRBD1
j_call: TRBJ1-3
clone_size: -
v_call: TRBV6-6
cdr3_aa: CASSPGGSGNTIYF
cdr3_nt: TGTGCCAGCAGTCCAGGGGGCAGTGGAAACACCATATATTTT

d_call: TRBD2
j_call: TRBJ2-3
clone_size: -
v_call: TRBV12-5
cdr3_aa: CASVRTSGTSYTQYF
cdr3_nt: TGTGCTAGTGTTCGGACTAGCGGGACTTCATATACGCAGTATTTT

d_call: -
j_call: TRBJ1-5
clone_size: -
v_call: TRBV6-1
cdr3_aa: CASNPGVFSNQPQHF
cdr3_nt: TGTGCCAGCAACCCCGGGGTGTTCAGCAATCAGCCCCAGCATTTT

d_call: TRBD1
j_call: TRBJ2-5
clone_size: -
v_call: TRBV9
cdr3_aa: CASSEGQGIQETQYF
cdr3_nt: TGTGCCAGCAGCGAGGGACAGGGTATTCAAGAGACCCAGTACTTC

d_call: TRBD1
j_call: TRBJ1-2
clone_size: -
v_call: TRBV5-6
cdr3_aa: CASSSRGQGRGYGYTF
cdr3_nt: TGTGCCAGCAGCTCCCGGGGACAGGGAAGAGGCTATGGCTACACCTTC

d_call: TRBD1
j_call: TRBJ1-6
clone_size: -
v_call: TRBV28
cdr3_aa: CASSRRTGTSPLHF
cdr3_nt: TGTGCCAGCAGTCGGAGGACAGGGACTTCACCCCTCCACTTT

d_call: TRBD1
j_call: TRBJ1-2
clone_size: -
v_call: TRBV6-1
cdr3_aa: CASSEAPGGEYGYTF
cdr3_nt: TGTGCCAGCAGTGAAGCGCCAGGGGGCGAGTATGGCTACACCTTC

d_call: -
j_call: TRBJ2-1
clone_size: -
v_call: TRBV5-1
cdr3_aa: CASSTGREDEQFF
cdr3_nt: TGCGCCAGCAGCACCGGGCGGGAAGATGAGCAGTTCTTC

d_call: -
j_call: TRBJ1-4
clone_size: -
v_call: TRBV7-6
cdr3_aa: CASSNRGATNEKLFF
cdr3_nt: TGTGCCAGCAGTAATCGGGGTGCAACTAATGAAAAACTGTTTTTT

d_call: TRBD2
j_call: TRBJ2-7
clone_size: -
v_call: TRBV7-7
cdr3_aa: CASSLREGANEQYF
cdr3_nt: TGTGCCAGCAGCCTCCGGGAGGGTGCCAACGAGCAGTACTTC

d_call: TRBD1
j_call: TRBJ2-7
clone_size: few
v_call: TRBV28
cdr3_aa: CASSSPTGPNEQYF
cdr3_nt: TGTGCCAGCAGTTCGCCGACAGGGCCCAACGAGCAGTACTTC

d_call: TRBD1
j_call: TRBJ2-3
clone_size: -
v_call: TRBV6-6
cdr3_aa: CASSSTGHSNTQYF
cdr3_nt: TGTGCCAGCAGTTCGACAGGGCACTCGAATACGCAGTATTTT

d_call: -
j_call: TRBJ1-5
clone_size: -
v_call: TRBV19
cdr3_aa: CASSITGLREPQHF
cdr3_nt: TGTGCCAGTAGTATAACAGGCCTGCGGGAACCCCAGCATTTT

d_call: -
j_call: TRBJ2-5
clone_size: -
v_call: TRBV30
cdr3_aa: CAWSPGAGQETQYF
cdr3_nt: TGTGCCTGGAGCCCAGGCGCCGGTCAAGAGACCCAGTACTTC

d_call: TRBD2
j_call: TRBJ2-1
clone_size: few
v_call: TRBV19
cdr3_aa: CASSIRLAGGFYNEQFF
cdr3_nt: TGTGCCAGTAGTATTAGACTAGCGGGAGGCTTCTACAATGAGCAGTTCTTC